This passage covers 17 T cell receptor beta chains from one sample sequenced in a study of T cell changes during pregnancy in multiple sclerosis (dated by TCRdb to about 2019). Receptors were amplified or captured by the immunoSEQ multiplex PCR assay. Sourced from immuneACCESS, this table was stored by TCRdb with only in-frame sequences that have V and J called. A share of the clones is absent; for the studies checked, an unresolved V gene accounts for under half, and the remainder has no known explanation. This sample is represented by around 43,000 clones; 93% of them were singletons. Jointly, the top ten make up 3% to 4% of the sample. This sample comprised CD8+ T cells from peripheral blood mononuclear cells, obtained after pregnancy. Receptors were obtained from a female donor with multiple sclerosis, enrolled in a pregnancy study.

The rearrangement uses TRBV4-1 and TRBJ2-1, with 7 bases aligning to TRBD1. Looked up from germline, CDR1 is MGHRA and CDR2 is YSYEKL. The CDR3 length is 16 residues. Trimming removed 4 bases from V and 7 bases from J; junction bases left unmatched: 13. DNA of the CDR3: TGCGCCAGCAGCCTCTTAAGGACAGGCCCAGGGAATGAGCAGTTCTTC. This encodes CASSLLRTGPGNEQFF.

V usage is TRBV28 and J usage is TRBJ2-1; 12 bases map to TRBD1. CDR3 length: 15 amino acids. V dropped 2 bases and J dropped 9; count of bases not matched to a gene: 5. Germline CDR1 and CDR2: MDHEN and SYDVKM. CDR3 protein: CASSLRDRGLGEQFF. The CDR3 DNA is TGTGCCAGCAGTTTACGGGACAGGGGGCTTGGTGAGCAGTTCTTC.

The J gene is TRBJ1-4, the V gene TRBV5-4, with 8 bases fitting TRBD1. In germline, CDR1 is SGHNT, CDR2 YYREEE (reference sequence). Trimming at V came to 1 base and at J to 4 bases, leaving 9 bases not matched to a gene. The CDR3 contains 17 residues. CDR3 in amino acids: CASSLIGQGSYNEKLFF. CDR3 nucleotides: TGTGCCAGCAGCTTGATTGGACAGGGAAGTTATAATGAAAAACTGTTTTTT.

The chain has TRBV7-8 and TRBJ2-7; the D is unclear. There are 18 residues in the CDR3. Germline V gene sequence: CDR1 SGHVS, CDR2 FQNEAQ. V lost 5 bases and J 0 bases, leaving 23 bases between the germline ends. DNA for the CDR3: TGTGCCAGCAGCCCGAGGATCCGCGAAGGCCTTATCTCCTACGAGCAGTACTTC. Translating it yields CASSPRIREGLISYEQYF.

The chain links TRBV5-1 to TRBJ1-2, with D possibly matching TRBD1 (5 bases). The germline V gene has CDR1 SGHRS and CDR2 YFSETQ. This CDR3 is 16 amino acids long. Deletions cut 4 bases from V and 0 bases from J, with 16 bases between. CDR3 sequence: CASSQVMTDPNYGYTF. The CDR3 DNA sequence: TGCGCCAGCAGCCAAGTAATGACAGATCCTAACTATGGCTACACCTTC.

The rearrangement uses TRBV6-5 and TRBJ2-2, with D possibly matching TRBD1 (6 bases). Germline CDR1 is MNHEY and CDR2 is SVGAGI. Trimming removed 3 bases from V and 4 bases from J, with 12 bases in between. This CDR3 comprises 15 residues. CDR3 in DNA: TGTGCCAGCAGTTATTCGACAGGCCCCACCGGGGAGCTGTTTTTT. Its translation is CASSYSTGPTGELFF.

The J gene is TRBJ2-5, the V gene TRBV5-4; D is possibly TRBD1 (5 bases). There are 13 residues in the CDR3. The germline V gene encodes CDR1 SGHNT and CDR2 YYREEE (reference sequence). Trimming removed 0 bases at V and 4 bases at J, with 7 bases between. DNA of the CDR3: TGTGCCAGCAGCTTGGGGGGCGGAGAGACCCAGTACTTC. Its protein product is CASSLGGGETQYF.

This rearrangement joins TRBV10-3 to TRBJ1-1; maybe TRBD1 (6 bases). Trimming removed 0 bases at V and 2 bases at J, with 10 bases between. The CDR3 is made up of 15 amino acids. From germline, CDR1 is ENHRY and CDR2 SYGVKD. The CDR3 coding sequence is TGTGCCATCAGTGAGTCAGAGGGGGTTAACACTGAAGCTTTCTTT. Translation: CAISESEGVNTEAFF.

The rearrangement joins TRBV7-9 to TRBJ2-3, with a possible D match to TRBD2 (6 bases). Germline V lookup: CDR1 SEHNR, CDR2 FQNEAQ (reference sequence). V was pared by 3 bases and J by 2 bases, with 15 bases between. This CDR3 has 16 residues. This chain's CDR3 is CASSFTSGGDTDTQYF. The CDR3 DNA is TGTGCCAGCAGCTTCACGTCGGGCGGGGACACAGATACGCAGTATTTT. The whole variable domain, remainder taken from reference TRBV7-9 and TRBJ2-3, is DTGVSQNPRHKITKRGQNVTFRCDPISEHNRLYWYRQTLGQGPEFLTYFQNEAQLEKSRLLSDRFSAERPKGSFSTLEIQRTEQGDSAMYLCASSFTSGGDTDTQYFGPGTRLTVL.

The chain links TRBV6-1 to TRBJ2-7; no firm D call. Germline CDR1 is MNHNS and CDR2 is SASEGT. The length of the CDR3 is 13 residues. Between the trimmed V and J ends, which lost 2 bases and 6 bases, there was a span of 11 bases. Here the CDR3 DNA reads TGTGCCAGCAGTGAAAGTGGCCCGGGCGAGCAGTACTTC. The encoded protein is CASSESGPGEQYF.

The genes are TRBV2 and TRBJ2-7; 8 nucleotides match TRBD2. The germline V gene has CDR1 SNHLY and CDR2 FYNNEI. This CDR3 has 13 residues. Trimming at V came to 10 bases and at J to 4 bases, leaving 9 bases not matched to a gene. The CDR3 loop reads CATHRVAGYEQYF. As DNA, the CDR3 is TGTGCCACCCATAGAGTAGCGGGGTACGAGCAGTACTTC.

This chain uses TRBV6-1 with TRBJ2-2; 12 nucleotides match TRBD1. Trimming at V came to 2 bases and at J to 8 bases, leaving 3 bases not matched to a gene. The germline CDR1 and CDR2 sequences are MNHNS and SASEGT. This CDR3 region has 15 residues. CDR3: CASSEWGQGAGELFF. The CDR3 DNA sequence: TGTGCCAGCAGTGAATGGGGACAGGGGGCAGGGGAGCTGTTTTTT.

The genes are TRBV25-1 and TRBJ1-6, with TRBD1 identical over 7 bases. CDR3 length: 14 residues. Germline CDR1 is MGHDK and CDR2 is SYGVNS. J lost 7 bases, V lost 6 bases, and 6 bases had no gene match. The DNA for the CDR3 is TGTGCCAGCAGCTTGACAGGGCGAAATTCACCCCTCCACTTT. This codes for CASSLTGRNSPLHF.

This clone was counted between two and nine times. The J gene is TRBJ2-7, the V gene TRBV7-9; D unclear. CDR3 size: 12 residues. Germline V gene lookup returns CDR1 SEHNR and CDR2 FQNEAQ (reference sequence). V shed 5 bases and J shed 5 bases, with 10 bases lying between them. CDR3 amino acids: CASSAQHHEQYF. As DNA, the CDR3 is TGTGCCAGCAGCGCACAACACCACGAGCAGTACTTC.

The rearrangement links TRBV2 to TRBJ2-1; TRBD2 aligns across 14 bases. The J segment lost 7 bases and the V segment lost 10 bases, leaving 6 bases of the junction unmatched. Looked up from germline, CDR1 is SNHLY and CDR2 is FYNNEI. The CDR3 spans 14 residues. The CDR3 DNA reads TGTGCCATCAGGGGGACTAGCGGGAGAAATGAGCAGTTCTTC. Protein product: CAIRGTSGRNEQFF.

Points on this clone: This sample also contains other DNA sequences that code for the same CDR3. The chain couples TRBV15 to TRBJ2-2, with 10 bases matching TRBD2. Per the germline V gene, CDR1 is LNHNV and CDR2 is YYDKDF (reference sequence). V lost 4 bases to trimming and J lost 7 bases; unmatched junction nucleotides: 15. This CDR3 comprises 18 residues. In nucleotides, the CDR3 is TGTGCCACCAGCATCCTTGGGAGTAGCGGGAGGTTTGTCGGGGAGCTGTTTTTT. Translated: CATSILGSSGRFVGELFF.

The gene calls are TRBV5-8 and TRBJ1-2; TRBD1 agrees at 8 bases. The CDR3 extends over 12 amino acids. Germline trimming cut 9 bases from V and 5 bases from J; bases unmatched to any gene: 6. CDR1 is SGHTS and CDR2 is YDEGEE in the germline V gene. The CDR3 DNA reads TGTGCCACCCAGGGGGCGAAGTATGGCTACACCTTC. Protein sequence: CATQGAKYGYTF.